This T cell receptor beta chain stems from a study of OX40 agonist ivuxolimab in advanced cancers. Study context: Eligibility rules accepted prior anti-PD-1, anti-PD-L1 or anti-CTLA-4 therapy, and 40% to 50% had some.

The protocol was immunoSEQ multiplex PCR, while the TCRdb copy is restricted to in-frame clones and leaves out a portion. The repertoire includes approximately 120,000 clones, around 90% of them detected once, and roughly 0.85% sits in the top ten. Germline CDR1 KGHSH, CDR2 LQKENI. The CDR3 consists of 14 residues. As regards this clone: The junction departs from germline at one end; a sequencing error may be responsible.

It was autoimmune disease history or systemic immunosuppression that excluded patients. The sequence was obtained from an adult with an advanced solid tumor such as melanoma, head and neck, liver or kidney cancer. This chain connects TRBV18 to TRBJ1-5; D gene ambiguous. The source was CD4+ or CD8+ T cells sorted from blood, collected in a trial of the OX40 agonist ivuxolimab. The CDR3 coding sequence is TGTGCCAGCACACCAGACGGGGACAATCAGCCCCAGCATTTT. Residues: CASTPDGDNQPQHF.